This passage covers 20 T cell receptor beta chains from one sample sequenced in a study of CD8 T cells in Susac syndrome. An amount of RNA that ranged from about 0.45 to 1 ug was reverse transcribed with random hexamers. TCRdb itself ran the immunoSEQ multiplex PCR reads through MiXCR, one entry per CDR3 protein. The sample shows a few hundred thousand distinct CDR3 sequences, 90% to 95% of them seen only once. Specimen: CD8+ T cells from PBMCs. Receptors originate from a human donor with multiple sclerosis.

The chain uses TRBV12-3 or TRBV12-4 and TRBJ2-7; D may correspond to TRBD1 or TRBD2 (5 bases each). The CDR3 is 14 residues long. Trimming stripped 1 base from V and 3 bases from J, with 10 bases between. The CDR3 region is CASSLEGPLYEQYF. The CDR3 nucleotides read TGTGCCAGCAGTTTAGAGGGACCACTCTACGAGCAGTACTTC.

V gene TRBV12-3 or TRBV12-4 combines with J gene TRBJ1-5; the D is unclear. The CDR3 spans 15 residues. V lost 2 bases and J 4 bases, leaving 12 bases between the germline ends. The CDR3 DNA is TGTGCCAGCAGTTTATGGCCCGGGAGAAATCAGCCCCAGCATTTT. Residues: CASSLWPGRNQPQHF.

This sequence joins TRBV4-3 and TRBJ2-7, with 10 bases that match TRBD1. With V trimmed by 3 bases and J by 5 bases, 7 bases remained unmatched. The CDR3 runs 15 residues. Germline V CDR1 and CDR2: LGHNA, YSLEER. CDR3 sequence: CASSHRTGGNHEQYF. In nucleotides, the CDR3 is TGCGCCAGCAGCCACAGGACAGGGGGTAACCACGAGCAGTACTTC.

A few counts support this clonotype. The chain couples TRBV6-2 or TRBV6-3 to TRBJ2-7; D remains unclear. CDR3 size: 13 residues. CDR1 is MNHEY, CDR2 SVGEGT, per germline. V gave up 0 bases and J gave up 5 bases, with 8 bases separating them. The CDR3 spells CASSYSRTNEQYF. CDR3 DNA: TGTGCCAGCAGTTACTCAAGGACCAACGAGCAGTACTTC.

The chain has TRBV19 and TRBJ2-7; D possibly matches TRBD1 or TRBD2 (5 bases each). CDR3 size: 16 residues. The V end lost 6 bases, the J end lost 4 bases, and 22 bases lay between the germline ends. Germline CDR1 LNHDA, CDR2 SQIVND (reference sequence). The CDR3 DNA reads as TGTGCCAGTAGCCTCGGGACCCCCGACGTTGGTTACGAGCAGTACTTC. It codes for CASSLGTPDVGYEQYF. The full variable domain, with the rest looked up from reference TRBV19 and TRBJ2-7, is DGGITQSPKYLFRKEGQNVTLSCEQNLNHDAMYWYRQDPGQGLRLIYYSQIVNDFQKGDIAEGYSVSREKKESFPLTVTSAQKNPTAFYLCASSLGTPDVGYEQYFGPGTRLTVT.

The rearrangement uses TRBV12-3 or TRBV12-4 and TRBJ2-7, with 8 bases identical to TRBD1. Trimming cost V 4 bases and J 9 bases; bases outside gene matches: 14. This CDR3 comprises 15 residues. CDR3 bases: TGTGCCAGCAGTTCCGCCGGGACAGGTTTCCTCTGGCAGTACTTC. This sequence encodes CASSSAGTGFLWQYF.

V gene TRBV25-1 combines with J gene TRBJ2-1, with D unresolved. There are 15 residues in the CDR3. Germline V gene sequence: CDR1 MGHDK, CDR2 SYGVNS. The V and J ends lost 4 bases and 0 bases respectively, with 10 bases between them. The CDR3 spells CASSVGFNSYNEQFF. CDR3 DNA: TGTGCCAGCAGTGTGGGATTTAACTCCTACAATGAGCAGTTCTTC.

This clonotype was seen once. V gene TRBV6-1 combines with J gene TRBJ1-2; D is uncertain. CDR1 MNHNS and CDR2 SASEGT come from the germline V gene. The CDR3 runs 14 residues. V lost 5 bases and J 0 bases, leaving 10 bases between the germline ends. DNA of the CDR3: TGTGCCAGCAGTACGGCGACGGCTAACTATGGCTACACCTTC. Protein: CASSTATANYGYTF.

This chain joins TRBV2 and TRBJ2-5; D remains ambiguous. This CDR3 comprises 13 residues. Germline V lookup: CDR1 SNHLY, CDR2 FYNNEI. The V gene lost 3 bases and the J gene lost 1 base, with 6 bases spanning the gap. The CDR3 loop reads CASSDVPQETQYF. CDR3 nucleotide sequence: TGTGCCAGCAGTGACGTCCCCCAAGAGACCCAGTACTTC.

V and J are TRBV20-1 and TRBJ1-5; a weak D match, TRBD1 (6 bases). Germline loops: CDR1 DFQATT, CDR2 SNEGSKA (reference sequence). V shed 7 bases and J shed 2 bases, with 15 bases lying between them. This CDR3 comprises 14 residues. The CDR3 DNA is TGCAGTGTTCCCGGACAGTTTCGCAATCAGCCCCAGCATTTT. This sequence encodes CSVPGQFRNQPQHF.

The gene calls are TRBV19 and TRBJ1-1; D ambiguous. Trimming pared 1 base from V and 11 bases from J, leaving 11 bases between. This CDR3 comprises 12 residues. Germline CDR1 reads LNHDA; CDR2 reads SQIVND (reference sequence). The chain's CDR3 is CASSIAPESAFF. The CDR3, as DNA: TGTGCCAGTAGTATAGCTCCGGAGTCGGCTTTCTTT.

The CDR3 DNA sequence: TGTGCCTCGCAGGGGGGGACTGAAGCTTTCTTT. Translating gives CASQGGTEAFF. This chain connects TRBV19 to TRBJ1-1, with 7 bases fitting TRBD1. Trimming removed 11 bases from V and 5 bases from J; junction bases left unmatched: 5. Germline lookup yields CDR1 LNHDA and CDR2 SQIVND (reference sequence). The CDR3 contains 11 residues.

V usage is TRBV9 and J usage is TRBJ2-6; D is perhaps TRBD1 (6 bases). V lost 4 bases and J lost 2, with 25 bases in between. Germline CDR1 and CDR2: SGDLS and YYNGEE. This CDR3 is built from 20 residues. Written as DNA, the CDR3 is TGTGCCAGCAGCTCCCGCCCTGACAGGAGGCCACCCACTGGGGCCAACGTCCTGACTTTC. Translation gives CASSSRPDRRPPTGANVLTF.

The gene calls are TRBV4-1 and TRBJ2-1, with D perhaps being TRBD1 or TRBD2 (5 bases each). The CDR3 runs to 17 residues. V lost 4 bases to trimming and J lost 1 base, with 17 bases between them. Germline V gene data show CDR1 as MGHRA and CDR2 as YSYEKL. The CDR3: CASSLGAPLGSYNEQFF. The CDR3 DNA sequence: TGCGCCAGCAGCCTCGGGGCCCCCTTAGGGTCCTACAATGAGCAGTTCTTC.

J is TRBJ1-1 and V is TRBV2, with no clear D. The germline CDR1 and CDR2 sequences are SNHLY and FYNNEI. The V end was cut by 7 bases, the J end by 2 bases, with 17 bases between. The CDR3 consists of 15 residues. The CDR3 DNA reads as TGTGCCAGCAACGAGGTGGGCAGCCTAAACACTGAAGCTTTCTTT. Protein sequence: CASNEVGSLNTEAFF.

The V gene is TRBV7-9, the J gene TRBJ2-3; D is unclear. V was clipped by 7 bases and J by 5 bases, with 10 bases between them. Germline CDR1 reads SEHNR; CDR2 reads FQNEAQ (reference sequence). CDR3 length: 12 residues. In nucleotides, the CDR3 is TGTGCCAGCACTTCGAATAGAGATACGCAGTATTTT. Translation: CASTSNRDTQYF.

The genes are TRBV27 and TRBJ2-1; 9 nucleotides line up with TRBD1. V was pared by 8 bases and J by 4 bases, with 9 bases of the junction left unmatched. Per germline, CDR1 MNHEY and CDR2 SMNVEV (reference sequence). The length of the CDR3 is 15 residues. CDR3 in amino acids: CASSLTGTGYNEQFF. In DNA, the CDR3 is TGTGCCAGCTCATTGACCGGGACAGGGTACAATGAGCAGTTCTTC.

The rearrangement links TRBV19 to TRBJ2-6, with D unclear. The germline CDR1 and CDR2 sequences are LNHDA and SQIVND (reference sequence). Trimming removed 3 bases at V and 2 bases at J, with 5 bases between. The CDR3 covers 14 residues. CDR3: CASSILPGANVLTF. The CDR3 nucleotides are TGTGCCAGTAGTATTCTTCCTGGGGCCAACGTCCTGACTTTC.

This clonotype was counted once. The chain links TRBV9 to TRBJ2-7, with a tentative D call TRBD1 (5 bases). Germline CDR1 SGDLS, CDR2 YYNGEE. V was pared by 0 bases and J by 2 bases, with 9 bases between. The CDR3 is 14 residues long. Written as DNA, the CDR3 is TGTGCCAGCAGCGTAGAGGACACCGCCTACGAGCAGTACTTC. Amino acid sequence: CASSVEDTAYEQYF. The full variable domain, with the rest looked up from reference TRBV9 and TRBJ2-7, is DSGVTQTPKHLITATGQRVTLRCSPRSGDLSVYWYQQSLDQGLQFLIQYYNGEERAKGNILERFSAQQFPDLHSELNLSSLELGDSALYFCASSVEDTAYEQYFGPGTRLTVT.

The chain combines TRBV4-1 with TRBJ1-2; D may be TRBD1 (6 bases). V was shortened by 1 base and J by 8 bases, with 17 bases between the two germline ends. This CDR3 has 15 amino acids. Germline loops: CDR1 MGHRA, CDR2 YSYEKL. CDR3: CASSQAVPDRRGYTF. The DNA of the CDR3 is TGCGCCAGCAGCCAAGCAGTCCCCGACAGGAGAGGCTACACCTTC.